This entry features one T cell receptor (beta chain) sequence. This CDR3 spans 16 amino acids. Trimming cost V 0 bases and J 0 bases, with 12 bases left between them. The germline V gene has CDR1 SGDLS and CDR2 YYNGEE. The data were obtained in a study of blood T cell repertoires in COVID-19. Libraries were prepared by immunoSEQ multiplex PCR; TCRdb keeps only in-frame clonotypes and omits some of them. Of about 220,000 clones detected, less than 90% appear once; the ten largest clones hold more than 4.5%. The chain employs TRBV9 and TRBJ1-1; D possibly corresponds to TRBD1 (5 bases). Sample: peripheral blood. The origin of this receptor is a woman between 55 and 75 years old who had recovered from COVID-19. CDR3 nucleotides: TGTGCCAGCAGCGTAGTTTATGACAGCTTGAACACTGAAGCTTTCTTT. Its protein product is CASSVVYDSLNTEAFF.